Listed below are T cell receptor beta chains from one sample, sequenced in a study of cytomegalovirus exposure and HLA in healthy donors. TCRdb's table, derived via immunoSEQ multiplex PCR, lists solely in-frame clones and lacks some. The sample holds around 150,000 clones, about three quarters seen once. Sequenced material: PBMCs. These receptors came from a man aged 45-65 years in good health and CMV-seropositive. Each CDR3 is given with its conserved first and last residue. D genes are given only for firm matches. Part of the rows lack a size; the others show once, few, many or a class for expanded clones.

abundance	d_gene	v_gene	j_gene	CDR3aa	CDR3nt
.	TRBD1	TRBV18	TRBJ2-3	CASSQVGQARTDTQYF	TGTGCCAGCTCACAAGTCGGACAGGCACGCACAGATACGCAGTATTTT
.	TRBD2	TRBV5-5	TRBJ2-3	CASSLPQTSGAGGITDTQYF	TGTGCCAGCAGCTTGCCTCAGACTAGCGGGGCGGGGGGAATCACAGATACGCAGTATTTT
.	.	TRBV6-5	TRBJ1-6	CASSYAPNSPLHF	TGTGCCAGCAGTTACGCGCCCAATTCACCCCTCCACTTT
.	TRBD1	TRBV4-1	TRBJ2-7	CASSPGQGALYEQYF	TGCGCCAGCAGCCCAGGACAGGGGGCTTTGTACGAGCAGTACTTC
once	.	TRBV13	TRBJ1-4	CASSKRNGGEKLFF	TGTGCCAGCAGCAAACGGAACGGCGGCGAAAAACTGTTTTTT
.	.	TRBV2	TRBJ1-3	CASSKTGTDQRNTIYF	TGTGCCAGCAGTAAGACAGGAACGGACCAAAGAAACACCATATATTTT
few	.	TRBV7-2	TRBJ2-3	CASSLGQRVITDTQYF	TGTGCCAGCAGCTTAGGCCAGCGAGTAATAACGGATACGCAGTATTTT
.	.	TRBV27	TRBJ2-7	CASSLRLAPGQLQEQYF	TGTGCCAGCAGTTTGCGTCTCGCCCCCGGACAGCTTCAGGAGCAGTACTTC
few	.	TRBV5-6	TRBJ2-7	CASNQQGADFQF	TGTGCCAGCAACCAACAGGGTGCTGATTTCCAATTC
.	TRBD2	TRBV5-8	TRBJ2-1	CASSPSSTSGGYNEQFF	TGTGCCAGCAGCCCCTCCTCCACTAGCGGGGGGTACAATGAGCAGTTCTTC
.	TRBD1	TRBV7-3	TRBJ2-2	CASRSGTGGTGELFF	TGTGCCAGCAGGAGTGGGACAGGGGGCACCGGGGAGCTGTTTTTT
.	TRBD1	TRBV5-6	TRBJ1-1	CASSLGGEEAFF	TGTGCCAGCAGCTTAGGGGGCGAGGAAGCTTTCTTT
.	.	TRBV19	TRBJ1-2	CASSRSEWPPSYGYTF	TGTGCCAGTAGTCGATCGGAGTGGCCGCCTAGCTATGGCTACACCTTC
.	.	TRBV29-1	TRBJ2-5	CSVEPGQETQYF	TGCAGCGTTGAGCCAGGGCAAGAGACCCAGTACTTC
.	.	TRBV7-2	TRBJ1-4	CASSLPSGEKLFF	TGTGCCAGCAGCTTACCATCGGGGGAAAAACTGTTTTTT
.	TRBD1	TRBV19	TRBJ1-4	CASRRTGEVEKLFF	TGTGCCAGTCGAAGGACAGGGGAGGTTGAAAAACTGTTTTTT
.	TRBD1	TRBV4-2	TRBJ1-1	CASSQETGSSEAFF	TGTGCCAGCAGCCAAGAGACAGGGTCGTCTGAAGCTTTCTTT
.	.	TRBV6-1	TRBJ2-5	CAILEPHETQYF	TGTGCCATCCTAGAGCCGCACGAGACCCAGTACTTC
.	.	TRBV5-4	TRBJ2-5	CASSLDFSETQYF	TGTGCCAGCAGCTTGGATTTCTCGGAGACCCAGTACTTC
.	.	TRBV5-1	TRBJ2-5	CASSLPSVETQYF	TGCGCCAGCAGCTTACCTAGCGTGGAGACCCAGTACTTC
.	TRBD1	TRBV29-1	TRBJ2-5	CSAGTGSETQYF	TGCAGCGCCGGGACAGGGAGTGAGACCCAGTACTTC
.	TRBD1	TRBV27	TRBJ2-7	CASSFRDRPTYEQYF	TGTGCCAGCAGTTTCCGGGACAGGCCAACCTACGAGCAGTACTTC
.	TRBD1	TRBV13	TRBJ1-2	CASSYDRGNGYTF	TGTGCCAGCAGCTACGACAGGGGGAATGGCTACACCTTC
.	.	TRBV2	TRBJ1-2	CASSPYLGYTF	TGTGCCAGCAGTCCTTATCTTGGCTACACCTTC
few	TRBD1	TRBV18	TRBJ2-7	CASSPQTGVHEQYF	TGTGCCAGCTCACCCCAGACAGGGGTACACGAGCAGTACTTC
.	.	TRBV9	TRBJ2-3	CASSPTVRDTQYF	TGTGCCAGCAGCCCCACGGTACGCGATACGCAGTATTTT
.	.	TRBV4-3	TRBJ2-2	CASSQDILVSGDHANTGELFF	TGCGCCAGCAGCCAAGATATTCTGGTTTCGGGAGACCACGCGAACACCGGGGAGCTGTTTTTT
.	.	TRBV5-6	TRBJ2-1	CASSRFLSPGNEQFF	TGTGCCAGCAGCCGATTCCTAAGTCCGGGGAATGAGCAGTTCTTC
.	TRBD2	TRBV10-1	TRBJ2-7	CASRLRLAGVSYEQYF	TGCGCCAGCAGACTGCGACTAGCGGGAGTGTCCTACGAGCAGTACTTC
few	TRBD1	TRBV5-1	TRBJ1-1	CASSPQGARTEAFF	TGCGCCAGCAGCCCCCAGGGGGCGCGTACTGAAGCTTTCTTT
.	.	TRBV19	TRBJ2-7	CASSIAGGGQGAYEQYF	TGTGCCAGTAGTATAGCGGGTGGGGGACAAGGGGCCTACGAGCAGTACTTC
few	.	TRBV12-5	TRBJ1-3	CASELGGFGNTIYF	TGTGCTAGTGAACTGGGGGGATTTGGAAACACCATATATTTT
.	.	TRBV2	TRBJ1-5	CASSHGQTQPQHF	TGTGCCAGCAGTCACGGACAGACTCAGCCCCAGCATTTT
.	TRBD2	TRBV5-1	TRBJ2-1	CASSLPSGMYNEQFF	TGCGCCAGCAGCTTGCCTAGCGGGATGTACAATGAGCAGTTCTTC
.	.	TRBV23-1	TRBJ1-4	CASTQRGGEGEKLFF	TGCGCCAGCACCCAGAGGGGGGGGGAGGGGGAAAAACTGTTTTTT
.	TRBD1	TRBV18	TRBJ2-1	CASSPQGQGNNEQFF	TGTGCCAGCTCACCACAGGGACAGGGGAACAATGAGCAGTTCTTC
few	.	TRBV6-4	TRBJ1-5	CASSPHSNQPQHF	TGTGCCAGCAGCCCCCATAGCAATCAGCCCCAGCATTTT
.	.	TRBV9	TRBJ2-1	CASSFDRHNEQFF	TGTGCCAGCAGCTTCGACAGACACAATGAGCAGTTCTTC
once	.	TRBV11-1	TRBJ1-5	CASSPNSNQPQHF	TGTGCCAGCAGCCCTAATAGCAATCAGCCCCAGCATTTT
.	.	TRBV19	TRBJ2-2	CASSMNGVGPTGELFF	TGTGCCAGTAGTATGAATGGGGTGGGGCCAACCGGGGAGCTGTTTTTT
.	TRBD1	TRBV6-5	TRBJ1-5	CASPSGQPATIPQHF	TGTGCCAGCCCCTCGGGACAGCCCGCTACCATTCCCCAGCATTTT
.	TRBD2	TRBV7-2	TRBJ2-1	CASKNPGLAGGGEQFF	TGTGCCAGCAAGAACCCGGGACTAGCGGGAGGAGGTGAGCAGTTCTTC
few	TRBD2	TRBV9	TRBJ2-2	CASSVGTSGNTGELFF	TGTGCCAGCAGCGTCGGGACTAGCGGGAACACCGGGGAGCTGTTTTTT
few	TRBD1	TRBV10-2	TRBJ1-5	CASSESGQGHQPQHF	TGCGCCAGCAGTGAGTCGGGACAGGGGCATCAGCCCCAGCATTTT
few	TRBD1	TRBV7-2	TRBJ2-7	CASSLGTGTYEQYF	TGTGCCAGCAGCTTAGGGACAGGGACCTACGAGCAGTACTTC
.	TRBD1	TRBV19	TRBJ1-1	CASTDRVGNTEAFF	TGTGCCAGTACGGACAGGGTTGGGAACACTGAAGCTTTCTTT
.	.	TRBV6-5	TRBJ2-2	CASSYYSTTGELFF	TGTGCCAGCAGTTACTACAGTACGACCGGGGAGCTGTTTTTT
once	.	TRBV14	TRBJ2-2	CASSHPDRRRDTGELFF	TGTGCCAGCAGCCATCCGGACAGAAGGCGGGACACCGGGGAGCTGTTTTTT